This entry features one TCR beta chain sequence. Its antigen is unknown. Per-nucleotide qualities are absent, and no much larger clonotype sits a single base away. The entry originates in a study of blood T cell repertoires in COVID-19 (dated by TCRdb to the early 2020s). Study-level background: Samples from collaborators originated in the United States, Italy and Spain and spanned both the acute and convalescent phases of COVID-19. The material from the prospective study consisted of cDNA or gDNA derived from T cells, B-cell-depleted T cells, or PBMCs. The dataset comprised deeply sampled blood TCRbeta repertoires from subjects exposed to, actively infected with, or recovered from COVID-19. A freely available public database, intended as a resource for researchers studying the immune response to SARS-CoV-2, is where the repertoires were released. Samples came from the ongoing ImmuneRACE study (first 160 participants) plus 1,254 subjects from 6 global collaborators. The sample metadata nearly always contained a de-identified subject ID, COVID-19 status, age in years and sex. Where available, HLA class I and class II types were taken from metadata supplied by the sample provider and were not determined by assay-based typing. General findings and caveats noted by the study authors: The quantity of clinical and demographic metadata differed by source and by participant and was supplied without curation.

Collaborating institutions collected whole blood in K2EDTA tubes following their own protocols. For TCRbeta analysis, collaborator samples were shipped as frozen whole blood, as isolated PBMCs, or as DNA extracted from either sample type. TCRbeta CDR3 regions were amplified from genomic DNA by means of the immunoSEQ Assay, a bias-controlled multiplex PCR. The paper's data handling went like this. The number of nucleated cells in each sample was estimated from the amplification of reference gene primers within the assay. Sequence reads were collapsed and filtered to measure the absolute abundance of every unique TCRbeta CDR3 rearrangement. For each sample, productive Simpson clonality was calculated by taking the square root of Simpson's diversity index across productive rearrangements. Sourced from immuneACCESS, this table was stored by TCRdb with only in-frame sequences that have V and J called. A share of the clones is absent; for the studies checked, an unresolved V gene accounts for under half, and the remainder has no known explanation. V and J calls and clone size come straight from that table; D and trimming were deduced from the DNA. This sample comprises more than 45,000 clones, about 89% of them detected only once. The top ten clonotypes cover under 8.5% of the sample.

Specimen: peripheral blood. This TCR derives from a man aged 65 to 79 with active COVID-19.

The CDR3 sequence is CASSRQGGNEQYF. The nucleotide sequence reads as follows: TGTGCCAGCAGCCGACAGGGAGGCAACGAGCAGTACTTC. The sequence joins TRBV2 to TRBJ2-7; the D region possibly corresponds to TRBD1 (7 bases align). The CDR3 holds 13 amino acids from the cysteine to the phenylalanine. The retained sequence is limited to the CDR3, 39 bases, with the frame set at the first base. The germline V gene sets CDR1 to SNHLY and CDR2 to FYNNEI. V drops 6 bases and J drops 5 bases, leaving 14 bases in between.